A single sample gave rise to the 32 T cell receptor beta chains below, sequenced in a study of CD8+CD57+ T cells in acquired aplastic anemia. Genomic DNA acted as the template from which TCR beta VDJ combination and CDR3 sequence profiling were carried out. Using its own MiXCR run on the reads, TCRdb lists one record per CDR3 protein. Of roughly 130,000 distinct CDR3 sequences listed, around 48% are singletons. Source material: sorted CD4+, CD8+, or CD8+CD57+ T cells (not recorded which) from PBMCs. The origin of the receptors is a human donor in good health, serving as a control.

This clonotype was detected ten times or more. V is TRBV20-1 and J is TRBJ2-7; possibly TRBD1 for D (5 bases). From germline, CDR1 is DFQATT and CDR2 SNEGSKA (reference sequence). Trimming took 1 base from V and 6 from J, leaving 7 bases between them. This CDR3 is built from 11 residues. The CDR3 protein is CSARAGIEQYF. CDR3 in DNA: TGCAGTGCTAGAGCAGGGATCGAGCAGTACTTC.

V is TRBV20-1 and J is TRBJ2-1; no clear D. The CDR3 has 14 amino acids. The V gene's germline CDR1 is DFQATT and CDR2 SNEGSKA (reference sequence). Trimming pared 3 bases from V and 8 bases from J, leaving 17 bases between. The CDR3 is CSARASIQGDEQFF. The CDR3 bases are TGCAGTGCTAGGGCTTCCATCCAAGGTGATGAGCAGTTCTTC.

This clonotype was observed a few times. V is TRBV29-1 and J is TRBJ1-1, with TRBD1 as a possible D gene (5 bases). Germline CDR1 SQVTM, CDR2 ANQGSEA. The CDR3 length is 16 residues. Trimming stripped 3 bases from V and 5 bases from J, with 22 bases between. Here the CDR3 reads CSVEGFRTVRGTEAFF. In nucleotides, the CDR3 is TGCAGCGTTGAGGGGTTTCGAACAGTTCGGGGGACTGAAGCTTTCTTT.

The V gene is TRBV3-1, the J gene TRBJ1-2, with TRBD1 as a possible D gene (6 bases). This CDR3 comprises 16 residues. CDR1 and CDR2 from the germline V gene are LGHDT and YNNKEL (reference sequence). Trimming left V 3 bases short and J 3 bases short, with 17 bases between. The chain's CDR3 is CASSQAGAPNYYGYTF. The CDR3 nucleotides are TGTGCCAGCAGCCAGGCAGGGGCCCCGAATTACTATGGCTACACCTTC.

In regard to this clonotype: This clone may be a read error of a much larger clone one base away. The chain recombines TRBV4-3 with TRBJ2-3, with 8 positions matching TRBD2. Germline CDR1 is LGHNA and CDR2 is YSLEER. CDR3 length: 17 residues. The V and J ends lost 8 bases and 2 bases, in that order; junction bases with no gene match: 15. The chain's CDR3 is CASGPTRGSGVTDTQYF. The CDR3 region has the DNA TGCGCCAGCGGCCCCACCCGGGGTAGCGGGGTCACAGATACGCAGTATTTT.

Details on this clonotype: At one of its ends the junction is not consistent with the germline gene, which may arise from a read error. V usage is TRBV7-2 and J usage is TRBJ2-7; 11 bases line up with TRBD1. Germline V gene lookup returns CDR1 SGHTA and CDR2 FQGNSA. This CDR3 is 15 amino acids long. Written as DNA, the CDR3 is TGTGCCAGCAGCATAGCGGGGACAGGGGGTTACGAGCAGTACTTC. This translates into CASSIAGTGGYEQYF.

This clonotype was observed at least ten times. The chain uses TRBV5-1 and TRBJ2-3, with D hard to call. V lost 2 bases and J lost 2, with 3 bases in between. CDR1 and CDR2 (germline): SGHRS, YFSETQ. The CDR3 totals 12 residues. The chain's CDR3 is CASSLPTDTQYF. CDR3 nucleotides: TGCGCCAGCAGCTTACCCACAGATACGCAGTATTTT.

This clonotype was detected many times. The J gene is TRBJ1-2, the V gene TRBV4-1, with D possibly matching TRBD1 (6 bases). The CDR3 contains 16 residues. Germline CDR1 MGHRA, CDR2 YSYEKL. The ends were cut back, 3 bases at V and 1 base at J, with 15 bases in the middle. CDR3 sequence: CASSHPRGGLNYGYTF. The CDR3 bases are TGCGCCAGCAGCCACCCCCGGGGGGGCCTTAACTATGGCTACACCTTC.

This clonotype was observed at least ten times. The CDR3 DNA reads as TGTGCCACTTCGGACAGGGTTCTCTACGAGCAGTACTTC. Translating it yields CATSDRVLYEQYF. The chain links TRBV6-2 or TRBV6-3 to TRBJ2-7; 8 bases map to TRBD1. This CDR3 is built from 13 residues. CDR1 is MNHEY and CDR2 is SVGEGT in the germline V gene. J gave up 3 bases and V 10 bases, and 8 bases lay outside the gene matches.

The chain is built from TRBV10-3 and TRBJ1-2; D remains unclear. This CDR3 is built from 13 residues. V lost 7 bases to trimming and J lost 0 bases, with 9 bases between them. Per the germline V gene, CDR1 is ENHRY and CDR2 is SYGVKD. This chain's CDR3 is CAITQEANYGYTF. In DNA form, the CDR3 reads TGTGCCATCACGCAAGAAGCTAACTATGGCTACACCTTC.

At least ten counts were recorded for this clonotype. The J gene is TRBJ2-3, the V gene TRBV20-1; the D call may be TRBD1 or TRBD2 (5 bases each). The CDR3 is made up of 13 amino acids. Trimming stripped 1 base from V and 6 bases from J, with 11 bases between. Germline loops: CDR1 DFQATT, CDR2 SNEGSKA (reference sequence). The CDR3 protein is CSARGRERDTQYF. In nucleotides, the CDR3 is TGCAGTGCTAGAGGCAGGGAGAGGGATACGCAGTATTTT.

This clonotype was seen repeatedly, ten times or more. This chain uses TRBV5-8 with TRBJ1-1, with 8 bases fitting TRBD1. Unmatched junction bases numbered 1, after V lost 2 bases and J lost 4 bases. The germline V gene encodes CDR1 SGHTS and CDR2 YDEGEE. The CDR3 has 13 residues. The CDR3 DNA follows: TGTGCCAGCAGCTTTGACAGGGGCACTGAAGCTTTCTTT. Translated: CASSFDRGTEAFF.

In this sample, this clonotype turned up once. This chain connects TRBV2 to TRBJ2-7; TRBD1 aligns across 7 bases. Germline V gives CDR1 SNHLY, CDR2 FYNNEI. With V trimmed by 6 bases and J by 2 bases, 10 bases remained unmatched. The CDR3 contains 15 residues. The CDR3 loop reads CASSQAGTATYEQYF. As DNA, the CDR3 is TGTGCCAGCAGCCAAGCTGGGACAGCTACCTACGAGCAGTACTTC.

The V and J genes are TRBV5-1 and TRBJ1-2; a possible D gene is TRBD1 (6 bases). The CDR3 has 13 residues. In germline, CDR1 is SGHRS, CDR2 YFSETQ. Trimming cost V 2 bases and J 4 bases, with 9 bases left between them. In DNA, the CDR3 is TGCGCCAGCAGCTTCGGGGGGCCCTATGGCTACACCTTC. As protein: CASSFGGPYGYTF. Using reference TRBV5-1 and TRBJ1-2 for the parts outside the CDR3, the full variable domain is KAGVTQTPRYLIKTRGQQVTLSCSPISGHRSVSWYQQTPGQGLQFLFEYFSETQRNKGNFPGRFSGRQFSNSRSEMNVSTLELGDSALYLCASSFGGPYGYTFGSGTRLTVV.

Here the CDR3 DNA reads TGCGCCAGCAGTGATGCGGACAGGGGGTACAATCAGCCCCAGCATTTT. Residues: CASSDADRGYNQPQHF. V gene TRBV10-2 combines with J gene TRBJ1-5, with 10 bases aligning to TRBD1. The V gene end was trimmed by 3 bases and the J gene end by 3 bases; junction bases not matched to a gene: 5. Looked up from germline, CDR1 is WSHSY and CDR2 is SAAADI. There are 16 residues in the CDR3.

In DNA form, the CDR3 reads TGTGCCACCAGCAGAGCGGGGCTTGGTCAGCCCCAGCATTTT. Amino acid sequence: CATSRAGLGQPQHF. This chain joins TRBV15 and TRBJ1-5, with D possibly TRBD1 on 5 matching bases. The CDR3 contains 14 residues. V lost 1 base and J lost 6, with 10 bases in between. Germline assignment: CDR1 LNHNV and CDR2 YYDKDF (reference sequence).

This clonotype has ten or more counts. The gene calls are TRBV20-1 and TRBJ1-5, with D possibly being TRBD1 (6 bases). This CDR3 is built from 15 residues. Germline V gene data show CDR1 as DFQATT and CDR2 as SNEGSKA (reference sequence). V was clipped by 3 bases and J by 2 bases, with 14 bases between them. The CDR3 DNA reads TGCAGTGCTAGCACAGGGCCGCAAGGCAATCAGCCCCAGCATTTT. This encodes CSASTGPQGNQPQHF.

This clonotype was recorded a few times. An end of the junction does not agree with germline; a read error may underlie this. This rearrangement joins TRBV7-9 to TRBJ2-5, with a possible D match to TRBD2 (5 bases). Germline assignment: CDR1 SEHNR and CDR2 FQNEAQ (reference sequence). The CDR3 length is 15 residues. The CDR3 region is CASSSIRGTSPPEGF. DNA for the CDR3: TGTGCCAGCAGCTCCATCCGAGGAACTAGTCCTCCCGAGGGCTTC.

This clonotype was found many times. The chain has TRBV7-9 and TRBJ1-6; tentatively, D is TRBD1 (5 bases). V was pared by 1 base and J by 6 bases, with 10 bases between. The CDR3 totals 15 residues. Germline values: CDR1 SEHNR, CDR2 FQNEAQ (reference sequence). CDR3: CASSLEDTINSPLHF. CDR3 sequence (DNA): TGTGCCAGCAGCTTAGAGGACACGATTAATTCACCCCTCCACTTT.

V and J are TRBV7-6 and TRBJ2-7; 9 nucleotides align to TRBD2. Germline CDR1 reads SGHVS; CDR2 reads FNYEAQ. The trim removed 0 bases at V and 6 bases at J, leaving 0 bases unmatched. The CDR3 contains 13 residues. The CDR3 here is CASSLAAGGEQYF. In DNA, the CDR3 is TGTGCCAGCAGCTTAGCAGCGGGGGGCGAGCAGTACTTC.

This clonotype has ten or more counts. V is TRBV29-1 and J is TRBJ1-1; D is undetermined. Germline V gives CDR1 SQVTM, CDR2 ANQGSEA. This CDR3 contains 13 residues. V lost 4 bases to trimming and J lost 2 bases, with 11 bases between them. The CDR3 reads CSVGERTNTEAFF. DNA of the CDR3: TGCAGCGTTGGCGAGAGAACAAACACTGAAGCTTTCTTT.

The rearrangement joins TRBV2 to TRBJ2-7, with D possibly being TRBD1 (5 bases). This CDR3 contains 12 residues. Between the trimmed V and J ends, which lost 6 bases and 7 bases, there was a span of 13 bases. Germline CDR1 is SNHLY and CDR2 is FYNNEI. CDR3 in amino acids: CASSGDSREQYF. CDR3 DNA sequence: TGTGCCAGCAGCGGAGACAGCCGGGAGCAGTACTTC.

This clonotype occurred many times. The chain links TRBV7-3 to TRBJ2-7; 9 bases map to TRBD2. Germline lookup yields CDR1 SGHTA and CDR2 FQGTGA. After removal of 5 bases from V and 6 bases from J, the junction contained 5 bases not matched to a gene. The CDR3 runs 13 residues. CDR3 in amino acids: CASSPSGGTEQYF. The CDR3 bases are TGTGCCAGCAGCCCCAGCGGGGGGACCGAGCAGTACTTC.

The chain has TRBV30 and TRBJ1-5; TRBD1 might be the D (5 bases). Looked up from germline, CDR1 is GTSNPN and CDR2 is SVGIG (reference sequence). The CDR3 is 14 residues long. V shed 1 base and J shed 6 bases, with 13 bases lying between them. For the CDR3, the DNA is TGTGCCTGGAGTGCCGGGACCGAGGGTCAGCCCCAGCATTTT. Its translation is CAWSAGTEGQPQHF.

This clonotype appeared a few times. The chain is built from TRBV2 and TRBJ1-3, with unresolved D. The CDR3 consists of 15 residues. Per germline, CDR1 SNHLY and CDR2 FYNNEI. V was pared by 7 bases and J by 0 bases, with 13 bases between. Here the CDR3 reads CASTLTDSSGNTIYF. DNA for the CDR3: TGTGCCAGCACTTTGACCGATAGCTCTGGAAACACCATATATTTT.

This chain connects TRBV20-1 to TRBJ2-5; 7 nucleotides align to TRBD2. The CDR3 consists of 13 residues. Germline CDR1 reads DFQATT; CDR2 reads SNEGSKA (reference sequence). Trimming removed 2 bases from V and 4 bases from J; junction bases left unmatched: 4. For the CDR3, the DNA is TGCAGTGCTAGACTAGGACTAGTAGAGACCCAGTACTTC. Translation: CSARLGLVETQYF.

In this sample, this clonotype turned up a few times. This chain uses TRBV4-2 with TRBJ2-3; 7 nucleotides match TRBD2. This CDR3 is built from 20 residues. The J segment lost 3 bases and the V segment lost 1 base, leaving 19 bases of the junction unmatched. The germline CDR1 and CDR2 sequences are LGHNA and YNFKEQ. The CDR3 nucleotides are TGTGCCAGCAGCCAAGCCAATACGCCCGGGGGGACTTCGAAAACAGATACGCAGTATTTT. Protein: CASSQANTPGGTSKTDTQYF.

The table lists this clonotype with a count of one. The genes are TRBV7-2 and TRBJ1-5; D possibly corresponds to TRBD1 (6 bases). With 5 bases removed from V and 3 bases from J, the gap between germline ends came to 14 bases. Germline assignment: CDR1 SGHTA and CDR2 FQGNSA. The CDR3 contains 15 residues. The CDR3 loop reads CASSPDRSPNQPQHF. For the CDR3, the DNA is TGTGCCAGCAGCCCAGACAGGTCTCCCAATCAGCCCCAGCATTTT.

V gene TRBV29-1 combines with J gene TRBJ1-1, with D tentatively TRBD1 (5 bases). The CDR3 is 13 residues long. Germline CDR1 and CDR2: SQVTM and ANQGSEA. The V end was cut by 6 bases, the J end by 3 bases, with 14 bases between. The CDR3 region has the DNA TGCAGCGTCGGGGCCTCCTCCCACACTGAAGCTTTCTTT. As protein: CSVGASSHTEAFF.

In regard to this clonotype: A much larger clone sits a single nucleotide away, making a read error possible. The V call is TRBV19, the J call TRBJ2-5; the D gene is possibly TRBD1 (5 bases). There are 14 residues in the CDR3. Germline CDR1 is LNHDA and CDR2 is SQIVND (reference sequence). V was trimmed by 9 bases and J by 5 bases, leaving 19 bases between them. The CDR3 sequence is CASSLGAGWETQYF. CDR3 DNA sequence: TGTGCCAGCAGCTTAGGGGCAGGGTGGGAGACCCAGTACTTC.

This clonotype was counted ten times or more. The CDR3 is CASSQGTYGYTF. The CDR3 coding sequence is TGTGCCAGCAGCCAGGGGACCTATGGCTACACCTTC. V usage is TRBV6-1 and J usage is TRBJ1-2; possible D gene TRBD1, 6 bases. Trimming shortened V by 6 bases and J by 4 bases, and 9 bases separated the two germline ends. This CDR3 is 12 amino acids long. Germline-derived CDR1 and CDR2 are MNHNS and SASEGT.

This clonotype was counted ten times or more. The chain has TRBV20-1 and TRBJ2-1, with 10 bases matching TRBD2. The CDR3 is 13 residues long. Germline values: CDR1 DFQATT, CDR2 SNEGSKA (reference sequence). The junction had 3 bases not matched to a gene; V was cut back by 1 base and J by 9 bases. CDR3 sequence: CSARGASGGEQFF. As DNA, the CDR3 is TGCAGTGCTAGAGGGGCTAGCGGGGGTGAGCAGTTCTTC.